Described below is a single T cell receptor beta chain sequence and its context. The data were obtained in a study of blood T cell repertoires in COVID-19. Looking at the study overall: Both acute and convalescent COVID-19 samples were obtained from the United States, Italy and Spain. Sources were T cells, B-cell-depleted T cells, or PBMCs; the material itself was cDNA or gDNA.

Germline CDR1 reads SGDLS; CDR2 reads YYNGEE. The CDR3 is 16 amino acids. The J segment lost 5 bases and the V segment lost 0 bases, leaving 10 bases of the junction unmatched. The protocol was immunoSEQ multiplex PCR, while the TCRdb copy is restricted to in-frame clones and leaves out a portion. The sample carries more than 70,000 clones, 85% to 90% recorded once. This TCR was recovered from a man in his fifties or sixties with acute or convalescent COVID-19. The sequenced sample was peripheral blood. V and J are TRBV9 and TRBJ2-7, with 8 bases identical to TRBD2. The CDR3 protein is CASSVDGLAGRNEQYF. Written as DNA, the CDR3 is TGTGCCAGCAGCGTAGATGGGCTAGCGGGTAGGAACGAGCAGTACTTC.